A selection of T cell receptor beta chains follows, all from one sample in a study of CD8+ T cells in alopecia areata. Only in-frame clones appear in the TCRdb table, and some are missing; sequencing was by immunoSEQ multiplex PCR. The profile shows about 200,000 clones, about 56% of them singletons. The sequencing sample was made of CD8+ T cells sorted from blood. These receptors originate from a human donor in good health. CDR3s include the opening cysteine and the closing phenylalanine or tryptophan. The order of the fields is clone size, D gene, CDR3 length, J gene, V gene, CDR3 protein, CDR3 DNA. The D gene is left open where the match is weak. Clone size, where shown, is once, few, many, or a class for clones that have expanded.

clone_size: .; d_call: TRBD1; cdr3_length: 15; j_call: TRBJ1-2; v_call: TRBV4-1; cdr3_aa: CASSLLPGQGYGYTF; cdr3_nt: TGCGCCAGCAGCCTGTTACCGGGACAGGGCTATGGCTACACCTTC
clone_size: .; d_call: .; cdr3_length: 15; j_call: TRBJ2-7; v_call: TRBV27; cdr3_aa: CASSLEGSRIHEQYF; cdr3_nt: TGTGCCAGCAGTTTAGAAGGTTCTAGGATCCACGAGCAGTACTTC
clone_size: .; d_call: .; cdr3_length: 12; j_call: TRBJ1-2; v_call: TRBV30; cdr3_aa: CAWMRYTGGYTF; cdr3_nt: TGTGCCTGGATGAGGTATACAGGTGGCTACACCTTC
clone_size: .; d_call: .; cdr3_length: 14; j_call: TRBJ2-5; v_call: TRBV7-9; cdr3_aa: CASSAAGGQETQYF; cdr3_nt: TGTGCCAGCAGCGCAGCAGGGGGGCAAGAGACCCAGTACTTC
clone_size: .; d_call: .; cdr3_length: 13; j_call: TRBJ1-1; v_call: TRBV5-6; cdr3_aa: CASSRASDAEAFF; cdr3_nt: TGTGCCAGCAGCCGGGCCAGCGACGCTGAAGCTTTCTTT
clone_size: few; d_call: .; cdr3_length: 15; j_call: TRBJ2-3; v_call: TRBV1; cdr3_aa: CTKLWADAGTDTQYF; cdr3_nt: TGCACGAAGCTCTGGGCCGATGCTGGGACAGATACGCAGTATTTT
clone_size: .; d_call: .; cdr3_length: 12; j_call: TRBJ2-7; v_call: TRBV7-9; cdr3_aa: CASSPRGYEQYF; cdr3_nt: TGTGCCAGCAGCCCGCGGGGATACGAGCAGTACTTC
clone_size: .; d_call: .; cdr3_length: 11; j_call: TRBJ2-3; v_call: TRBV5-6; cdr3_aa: CASSYTDTQYF; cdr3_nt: TGTGCCAGCAGCTACACGGATACGCAGTATTTT
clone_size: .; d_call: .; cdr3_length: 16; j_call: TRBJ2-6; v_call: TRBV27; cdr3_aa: CASSPQRVSGANVLTF; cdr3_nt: TGTGCCAGCAGTCCCCAGAGGGTGTCTGGGGCCAACGTCCTGACTTTC
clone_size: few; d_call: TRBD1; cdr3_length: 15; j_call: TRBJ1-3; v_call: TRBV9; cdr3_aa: CASSVSGTGGNTIYF; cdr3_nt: TGTGCCAGCAGCGTTTCTGGGACAGGCGGAAACACCATATATTTT
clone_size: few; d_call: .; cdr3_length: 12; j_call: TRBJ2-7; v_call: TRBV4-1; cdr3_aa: CASSQDGYEQYF; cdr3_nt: TGCGCCAGCAGCCAAGATGGGTACGAGCAGTACTTC
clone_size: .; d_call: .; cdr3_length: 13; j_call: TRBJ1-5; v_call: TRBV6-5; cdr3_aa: CASSYGSNQPQHF; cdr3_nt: TGTGCCAGCAGTTACGGTAGCAATCAGCCCCAGCATTTT
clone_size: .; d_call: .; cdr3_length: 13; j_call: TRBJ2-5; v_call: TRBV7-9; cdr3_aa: CASGVGYQETQYF; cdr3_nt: TGTGCCAGTGGAGTGGGGTACCAAGAGACCCAGTACTTC
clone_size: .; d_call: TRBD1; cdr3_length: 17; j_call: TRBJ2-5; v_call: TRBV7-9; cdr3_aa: CASSPAGTDYFQETQYF; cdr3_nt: TGTGCCAGCAGCCCGGCCGGGACAGACTACTTCCAAGAGACCCAGTACTTC
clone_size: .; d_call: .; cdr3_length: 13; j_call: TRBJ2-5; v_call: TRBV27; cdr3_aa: CASSDLIRETQYF; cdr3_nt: TGTGCCAGCAGCGATCTTATCCGGGAGACCCAGTACTTC
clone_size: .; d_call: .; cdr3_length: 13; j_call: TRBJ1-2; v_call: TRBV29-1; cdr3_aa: CSGTFGEGNGYTF; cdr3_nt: TGCAGCGGGACATTCGGGGAGGGGAATGGCTACACCTTC
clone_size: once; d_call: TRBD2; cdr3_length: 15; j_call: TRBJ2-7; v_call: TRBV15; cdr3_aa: CATSRDLGGGYEQYF; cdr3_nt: TGTGCCACCAGCAGAGATTTGGGCGGGGGCTACGAGCAGTACTTC
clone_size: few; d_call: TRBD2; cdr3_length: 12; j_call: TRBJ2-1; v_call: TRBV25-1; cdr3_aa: CASKAGGVGQFF; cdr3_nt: TGTGCCAGCAAGGCGGGGGGAGTGGGGCAGTTCTTC
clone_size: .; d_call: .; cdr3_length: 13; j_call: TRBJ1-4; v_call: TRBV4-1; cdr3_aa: CASSQTSQEDPSF; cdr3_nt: TGCGCCAGCAGCCAGACCTCTCAGGAGGACCCCTCTTTT
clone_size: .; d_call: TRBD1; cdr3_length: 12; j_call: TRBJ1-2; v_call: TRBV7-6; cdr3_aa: CASSRDRVGYTF; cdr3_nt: TGTGCCAGCAGCCGAGACAGGGTCGGCTACACCTTC
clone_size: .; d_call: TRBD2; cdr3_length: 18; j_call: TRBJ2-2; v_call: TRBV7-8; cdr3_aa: CASSLAGLAGNYTGELFF; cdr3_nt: TGTGCCAGCAGCTTAGCGGGACTAGCCGGGAACTACACCGGGGAGCTGTTTTTT
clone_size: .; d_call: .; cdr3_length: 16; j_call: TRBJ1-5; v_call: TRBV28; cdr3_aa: CASSPEVGFSNQPQHF; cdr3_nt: TGTGCCAGCAGCCCGGAGGTCGGATTCTCCAATCAGCCCCAGCATTTT
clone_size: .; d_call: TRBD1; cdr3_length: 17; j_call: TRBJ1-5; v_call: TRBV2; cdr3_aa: CASSVGQGVDSNQPQHF; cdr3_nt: TGTGCCAGCAGTGTTGGCCAGGGGGTCGATAGCAATCAGCCCCAGCATTTT
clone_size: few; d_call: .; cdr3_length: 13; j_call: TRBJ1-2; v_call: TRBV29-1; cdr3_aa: CSVEGGLNYGYTF; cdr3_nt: TGCAGCGTTGAGGGGGGATTAAACTATGGCTACACCTTC
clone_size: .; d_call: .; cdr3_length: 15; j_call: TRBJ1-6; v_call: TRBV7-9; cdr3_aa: CASSQTAGQNSPLHF; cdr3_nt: TGTGCCAGCAGCCAGACTGCTGGACAGAATTCACCCCTCCACTTT
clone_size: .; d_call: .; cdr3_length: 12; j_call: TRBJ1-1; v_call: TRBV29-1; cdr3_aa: CSVVSWNTEAFF; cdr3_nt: TGCAGCGTCGTTAGTTGGAACACTGAAGCTTTCTTT
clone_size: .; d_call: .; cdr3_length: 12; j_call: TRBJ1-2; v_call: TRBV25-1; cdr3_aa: CASRDTGVGYTF; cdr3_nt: TGTGCCAGCAGAGATACAGGAGTTGGCTACACCTTC
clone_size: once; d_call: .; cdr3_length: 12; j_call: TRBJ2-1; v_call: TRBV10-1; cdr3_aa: CASSDRASEQFF; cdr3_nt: TGCGCCAGCAGTGACAGGGCATCTGAGCAGTTCTTC
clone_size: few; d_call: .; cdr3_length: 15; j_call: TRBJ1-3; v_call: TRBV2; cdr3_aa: CASSDRPTSGNTIYF; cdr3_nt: TGTGCCAGCAGTGACCGGCCGACCTCTGGAAACACCATATATTTT
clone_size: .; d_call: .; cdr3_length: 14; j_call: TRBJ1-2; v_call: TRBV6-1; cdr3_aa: CASSEFRGGYGYTF; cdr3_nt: TGTGCCAGCAGTGAATTCAGAGGGGGCTATGGCTACACCTTC
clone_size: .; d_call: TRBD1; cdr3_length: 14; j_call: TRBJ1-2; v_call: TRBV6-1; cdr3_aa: CASRPNRGFYGYTF; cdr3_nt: TGTGCCAGCCGCCCCAACAGGGGGTTCTATGGCTACACCTTC